This entry lists 18 T cell receptor beta chains sequenced from one sample in a study of beta chain features in type 1 diabetes (dated by TCRdb to the late 2010s). The antigens for these receptors are not known. The library was built by means of the immunoSEQ multiplex PCR assay. The entire isolated RNA was reverse transcribed using the High Capacity cDNA Reverse Transcription Kit, and thus expressed TCRB transcripts were sequenced. TCRdb limited this immuneACCESS table to in-frame rearrangements with V and J called. A share of clones is missing; checked studies link under half to unresolved V genes, and the rest is unexplained. A total of hundreds of thousands of clones appear in this sample, over 13% of them only once. The ten largest clones represent 0.035% to 0.045% of the sample. Study-wide conclusions, independent of this receptor: In all four CD4+ subsets, TCRB CDR3 length was moderately but significantly shorter in type 1 diabetes patients.

The sequencing sample was made of naive CD4+ T cells from blood. Per the publication, the cell subset or site label means: true naive CD4+ T cells. These receptors all stem from a man between 18 and 35 years old with type 1 diabetes.

This clone has just a few counts. The chain recombines TRBV4-3 with TRBJ1-4; 8 bases map to TRBD1. V lost 1 base, J lost 3 bases, and 19 bases stayed unmatched. The CDR3 is made up of 21 amino acids. Germline CDR1 reads LGHNA; CDR2 reads YSLEER. CDR3 nucleotides: TGCGCCAGCAGCCAAGTTTGGGTAACAGGCGGGACAGGTCTACCTAATGAAAAACTGTTTTTT. This gives the protein CASSQVWVTGGTGLPNEKLFF.

This clone was picked up a small number of times. The V and J genes are TRBV5-1 and TRBJ1-1; 8 bases map to TRBD1. The V and J ends lost 0 bases and 1 base, in that order; junction bases with no gene match: 2. Germline V gene sequence: CDR1 SGHRS, CDR2 YFSETQ. The CDR3 contains 15 residues. The CDR3 nucleotides are TGCGCCAGCAGCTTGGTGGGACAGGCGAACACTGAAGCTTTCTTT. Amino acid sequence: CASSLVGQANTEAFF.

The chain has TRBV5-1 and TRBJ2-5; possible D gene TRBD1, 5 bases. Trimming took 4 bases from V and 1 from J, leaving 14 bases between them. Per germline, CDR1 SGHRS and CDR2 YFSETQ. This CDR3 spans 15 amino acids. The CDR3 protein is CASSLRTGFQETQYF. As DNA, the CDR3 is TGCGCCAGCAGCCTACGAACAGGCTTCCAAGAGACCCAGTACTTC.

The J gene is TRBJ2-1, the V gene TRBV2; the D gene is possibly TRBD1 (5 bases). This CDR3 contains 15 residues. V was shortened by 2 bases and J by 2 bases, with 10 bases between the two germline ends. Germline V gives CDR1 SNHLY, CDR2 FYNNEI. The CDR3 protein is CASSERQGPYNEQFF. The CDR3 nucleotides read TGTGCCAGCAGTGAAAGGCAGGGTCCCTACAATGAGCAGTTCTTC.

The CDR3 DNA reads as TGTGCCAGCAGCCCCGGGCACAGGAATAATCAGCCCCAGCATTTT. Translating gives CASSPGHRNNQPQHF. This chain joins TRBV7-2 and TRBJ1-5; TRBD1 might be the D (5 bases). With 5 bases removed from V and 4 bases from J, the gap between germline ends came to 15 bases. In germline, CDR1 is SGHTA, CDR2 FQGNSA. This CDR3 is 15 amino acids long.

This chain joins TRBV25-1 and TRBJ2-5; D is perhaps TRBD2 (5 bases). Trimming shortened V by 3 bases and J by 5 bases, and 10 bases separated the two germline ends. The CDR3 sequence is 13 residues long. In germline, CDR1 is MGHDK, CDR2 SYGVNS. The DNA for the CDR3 is TGTGCCAGCAGTGAGGTATCGGGGGAGACCCAGTACTTC. Encoded protein: CASSEVSGETQYF.

The chain has TRBV9 and TRBJ2-3; 7 nucleotides match TRBD1. The J segment lost 0 bases and the V segment lost 0 bases, leaving 1 base of the junction unmatched. The CDR3 extends over 15 amino acids. CDR1 SGDLS and CDR2 YYNGEE come from the germline V gene. In nucleotides, the CDR3 is TGTGCCAGCAGCGTAGTGGGACAGAGCACAGATACGCAGTATTTT. Residues: CASSVVGQSTDTQYF.

The genes are TRBV27 and TRBJ1-2, with a tentative D call TRBD1 (5 bases). This CDR3 spans 16 amino acids. In germline, CDR1 is MNHEY, CDR2 SMNVEV (reference sequence). V was shortened by 6 bases and J by 2 bases, with 19 bases between the two germline ends. The CDR3 is CASSFSGKTANYGYTF. The CDR3 DNA follows: TGTGCCAGCAGCTTTTCCGGAAAGACAGCCAACTATGGCTACACCTTC.

This clone has more than one count but fewer than ten. This chain joins TRBV29-1 and TRBJ1-1, with 10 nucleotides matching TRBD1. Germline V gene lookup returns CDR1 SQVTM and CDR2 ANQGSEA. The CDR3 is made up of 15 amino acids. J gave up 3 bases and V 8 bases, and 12 bases lay outside the gene matches. CDR3 in DNA: TGCAGCTCTAGGGAGACAGGGGGCGCGGACACTGAAGCTTTCTTT. Translating it yields CSSRETGGADTEAFF.

This clone was seen a handful of times. The chain joins TRBV29-1 to TRBJ1-2; unclear D gene. V was pared by 2 bases and J by 4 bases, with 8 bases between. The CDR3 sequence is 12 residues long. The germline V gene has CDR1 SQVTM and CDR2 ANQGSEA. The CDR3 DNA reads TGCAGCGTTGAACCGGGATTCTATGGCTACACCTTC. This codes for CSVEPGFYGYTF.

This clone came up a few times. The chain joins TRBV7-3 to TRBJ1-1; D uncertain. This CDR3 region has 12 residues. The V gene lost 8 bases and the J gene lost 5 bases, with 12 bases spanning the gap. CDR1 SGHTA and CDR2 FQGTGA come from the germline V gene. The CDR3 DNA is TGTGCCAGCGGCCGCCCGGGGACTGAAGCTTTCTTT. Protein: CASGRPGTEAFF.

V is TRBV4-3 and J is TRBJ1-2, with 7 bases aligning to TRBD1. There are 15 residues in the CDR3. V lost 0 bases to trimming and J lost 4 bases; unmatched junction nucleotides: 5. Germline CDR1 is LGHNA and CDR2 is YSLEER. CDR3 amino acids: CASSQDNPGGYGYTF. The CDR3 nucleotides are TGCGCCAGCAGCCAAGATAATCCAGGGGGCTATGGCTACACCTTC.

The chain links TRBV18 to TRBJ1-5; D possibly corresponds to TRBD1 (5 bases). Germline V gene sequence: CDR1 KGHSH, CDR2 LQKENI. The V end lost 5 bases, the J end lost 0 bases, and 14 bases lay between the germline ends. The CDR3 covers 16 residues. CDR3 loop: CASSSGAGASNQPQHF. As DNA, the CDR3 is TGTGCCAGCTCATCCGGGGCGGGAGCTAGCAATCAGCCCCAGCATTTT.

This chain links TRBV30 with TRBJ2-5, with 7 bases aligning to TRBD2. This CDR3 region has 14 residues. Per germline, CDR1 GTSNPN and CDR2 SVGIG (reference sequence). J gave up 4 bases and V 0 bases, and 5 bases lay outside the gene matches. CDR3 region: CAWSVWGGTETQYF. The CDR3 DNA reads as TGTGCCTGGAGTGTGTGGGGGGGGACAGAGACCCAGTACTTC.

This clone appeared a few times. The V gene is TRBV11-2, the J gene TRBJ1-1; TRBD1 is a possible D gene (6 bases). The CDR3 extends over 13 amino acids. Germline V gives CDR1 SGHAT, CDR2 FQNNGV. V lost 1 base and J 6 bases, leaving 9 bases between the germline ends. CDR3 DNA: TGTGCCAGCAGCTTAGTCAGGGGATCTGAAGCTTTCTTT. This gives the protein CASSLVRGSEAFF.

The chain recombines TRBV30 with TRBJ1-5, with D possibly matching TRBD1 (6 bases). CDR1 GTSNPN and CDR2 SVGIG come from the germline V gene (reference sequence). With 4 bases removed from V and 2 bases from J, the gap between germline ends came to 9 bases. The CDR3 totals 13 residues. The CDR3, as DNA: TGTGCCTGGAATCACAGGGGCAATCAGCCCCAGCATTTT. Amino acid sequence: CAWNHRGNQPQHF.

This clone was seen a few times. The J gene is TRBJ1-1, the V gene TRBV25-1, with TRBD1 matching 9 bases. Germline V gene sequence: CDR1 MGHDK, CDR2 SYGVNS. Trimming took 4 bases from V and 10 from J; bases not matched to a gene: 7. This CDR3 contains 13 residues. The CDR3 loop is CASSGGTGRGAFF. CDR3 bases: TGTGCCAGCAGTGGAGGGACAGGGCGCGGAGCTTTCTTT.

On this clone itself: Other DNA sequences in the same sample also yield this CDR3. This chain connects TRBV7-2 to TRBJ2-7; D gene uncertain. Germline V gene lookup returns CDR1 SGHTA and CDR2 FQGNSA. V was shortened by 1 base and J by 6 bases, with 4 bases between the two germline ends. The CDR3 extends over 11 amino acids. The CDR3 sequence is CASSLVREQYF. For the CDR3, the DNA is TGTGCCAGCAGCTTAGTACGCGAGCAGTACTTC.